This TCR beta chain was sequenced for a study of graft-versus-host responses after intestinal transplantation. Clones were sequenced by immunoSEQ multiplex PCR, and TCRdb holds only the in-frame ones, with some missing. The profile covers just under 65,000 clones, with approximately 91% appearing a single time and more than 1.5% taken by the ten largest. From germline, CDR1 is SGHKS and CDR2 YYEKEE (reference sequence). There are 18 residues in the CDR3. V gave up 4 bases and J gave up 4 bases; unmatched junction bases: 12. Lymphocytes from graft epithelium and lamina propria were isolated. The chain joins TRBV5-5 to TRBJ2-1; TRBD2 aligns across 12 bases. Sequencing was performed on ileum tissue, taken 350 to 400 days after transplant. The receptor was derived from a human patient who received an intestinal transplant, so some T cells may come from the graft donor. CDR3 DNA: TGTGCCAGCAGCGCCGGCCGGACTAGCGGGGCCTTATACAATGAGCAGTTCTTC. Encoded protein: CASSAGRTSGALYNEQFF.